The 27 T cell receptor beta chains listed next were all sequenced from one sample in a study of blood T cell repertoires in COVID-19. Measured with immunoSEQ multiplex PCR; TCRdb has only the in-frame clones, and not every one. The sample shows about 25,000 clones, roughly 89% of them seen only once. Specimen: peripheral blood. The receptors stem from a man between 65 and 85 years old with active COVID-19.

As concerns this clone: One junction end does not reproduce the germline sequence, and a read error may be involved. The chain recombines TRBV5-4 with TRBJ2-2; D unclear. CDR3 length: 16 residues. Germline V gene sequence: CDR1 SGHNT, CDR2 YYREEE (reference sequence). CDR3 nucleotides: TGTGCCAGCAGATTGGCGGAAAAGCGAAGCACCGGGGAGCTGTTTTTT. Protein sequence: CASRLAEKRSTGELFF. Looking up the rest from reference TRBV5-4 and TRBJ2-2 gives the full variable domain: ETGVTQSPTHLIKTRGQQVTLRCSSQSGHNTVSWYQQALGQGPQFIFQYYREEENGRGNFPPRFSGLQFPNYSSELNVNALELDDSALYLCASRLAEKRSTGELFFGEGSRLTVL.

This sequence joins TRBV6-5 and TRBJ1-6; D is perhaps TRBD1 (5 bases). The germline V gene encodes CDR1 MNHEY and CDR2 SVGAGI. This CDR3 region has 14 residues. With 7 bases removed from V and 6 bases from J, the gap between germline ends came to 13 bases. The CDR3 protein is CASTGRSFNSPLHF. CDR3 coding DNA: TGTGCCAGCACAGGGCGGTCTTTTAATTCACCCCTCCACTTT.

V gene TRBV29-1 combines with J gene TRBJ1-2; D unresolved. The CDR3 runs 9 residues. CDR1 and CDR2 from the germline V gene are SQVTM and ANQGSEA. V was trimmed by 7 bases and J by 4 bases, leaving 4 bases between them. The CDR3 region is CSDIYGYTF. DNA for the CDR3: TGCAGCGATATCTATGGCTACACCTTC. The whole variable domain, remainder taken from reference TRBV29-1 and TRBJ1-2, is SAVISQKPSRDICQRGTSLTIQCQVDSQVTMMFWYRQQPGQSLTLIATANQGSEATYESGFVIDKFPISRPNLTFSTLTVSNMSPEDSSIYLCSDIYGYTFGSGTRLTVV.

The chain employs TRBV11-1 and TRBJ2-5; no definite D call. Trimming took off 1 base at V and 5 bases at J, with 14 bases between the two ends. The CDR3 is made up of 15 amino acids. Germline V gene sequence: CDR1 SGHAT, CDR2 FQDESV (reference sequence). The CDR3 DNA follows: TGTGCCAGCAGCTTAGGAGTAGGCAAGAGGGAGACCCAGTACTTC. It translates to CASSLGVGKRETQYF.

V gene TRBV14 combines with J gene TRBJ2-1; D perhaps matches TRBD1 (6 bases). The germline V gene encodes CDR1 SGHDN and CDR2 FVKESK. V lost 3 bases and J lost 6, with 15 bases in between. CDR3 length: 15 amino acids. The CDR3 region is CASSHVRSQGNEQFF. CDR3 DNA: TGTGCCAGCAGCCATGTGAGGTCACAGGGCAATGAGCAGTTCTTC. The full variable domain, rest sourced from reference TRBV14 and TRBJ2-1, is EAGVTQFPSHSVIEKGQTVTLRCDPISGHDNLYWYRRVMGKEIKFLLHFVKESKQDESGMPNNRFLAERTGGTYSTLKVQPAELEDSGVYFCASSHVRSQGNEQFFGPGTRLTVL.

The chain is built from TRBV7-2 and TRBJ2-1, with D uncertain. The V gene lost 5 bases and the J gene lost 6 bases, with 8 bases spanning the gap. Germline loops: CDR1 SGHTA, CDR2 FQGNSA. The CDR3 extends over 12 amino acids. The CDR3, as DNA: TGTGCCAGCAGCCCCAGTATCAATGAGCAGTTCTTC. This sequence encodes CASSPSINEQFF. The full variable domain, completed using reference TRBV7-2 and TRBJ2-1, is GAGVSQSPSNKVTEKGKDVELRCDPISGHTALYWYRQSLGQGLEFLIYFQGNSAPDKSGLPSDRFSAERTGGSVSTLTIQRTQQEDSAVYLCASSPSINEQFFGPGTRLTVL.

The chain has TRBV4-3 and TRBJ2-5; D remains ambiguous. With 3 bases removed from V and 2 bases from J, the gap between germline ends came to 7 bases. Germline V gene data show CDR1 as LGHNA and CDR2 as YSLEER. The CDR3 totals 13 residues. DNA for the CDR3: TGCGCCAGCAGCCATGACTGGCAAGAGACCCAGTACTTC. This codes for CASSHDWQETQYF.

The V and J genes are TRBV7-2 and TRBJ2-3; 10 bases are a match to TRBD1. Germline-derived CDR1 and CDR2 are SGHTA and FQGNSA. J lost 3 bases, V lost 2 bases, and 2 bases had no gene match. The CDR3 sequence is 15 residues long. Written as DNA, the CDR3 is TGTGCCAGCAGCTTACCGGGACAGGGGACAGATACGCAGTATTTT. Its protein is CASSLPGQGTDTQYF. Together with reference TRBV7-2 and TRBJ2-3, the CDR3 gives the full variable domain: GAGVSQSPSNKVTEKGKDVELRCDPISGHTALYWYRQSLGQGLEFLIYFQGNSAPDKSGLPSDRFSAERTGGSVSTLTIQRTQQEDSAVYLCASSLPGQGTDTQYFGPGTRLTVL.

This rearrangement joins TRBV18 to TRBJ2-5; D ambiguous. CDR1 and CDR2 (germline): KGHSH, LQKENI. V dropped 6 bases and J dropped 5 bases, with 16 bases sitting between them. CDR3 length: 14 amino acids. CDR3 in amino acids: CASSLMEQRETQYF. The CDR3 nucleotides read TGTGCCAGCTCTCTAATGGAGCAGAGGGAGACCCAGTACTTC.

The chain links TRBV24-1 to TRBJ1-6; 9 bases map to TRBD1. V lost 5 bases to trimming and J lost 7 bases; unmatched junction nucleotides: 5. CDR1 and CDR2 (germline): KGHDR, SFDVKD. The CDR3 covers 15 residues. The DNA for the CDR3 is TGTGCCACCAGTGCAGGACAGGGGAGGAATTCACCCCTCCACTTT. This translates into CATSAGQGRNSPLHF.

J is TRBJ1-1 and V is TRBV15; perhaps TRBD1 as D (6 bases). With 2 bases removed from V and 12 bases from J, the gap between germline ends came to 22 bases. Germline-derived CDR1 and CDR2 are LNHNV and YYDKDF (reference sequence). This CDR3 has 15 residues. CDR3 sequence reads: CATSRSRQAIEKSFF. The CDR3 DNA follows: TGTGCCACCAGCAGATCTCGACAGGCAATCGAGAAGTCTTTCTTT.

The chain is built from TRBV25-1 and TRBJ2-1, with 10 bases that match TRBD2. CDR3 length: 16 residues. From germline, CDR1 is MGHDK and CDR2 SYGVNS. J gave up 0 bases and V 4 bases, and 3 bases lay outside the gene matches. The CDR3 loop is CASSALAGGSYNEQFF. DNA of the CDR3: TGTGCCAGCAGTGCCTTAGCGGGGGGCTCCTACAATGAGCAGTTCTTC.

The rearrangement links TRBV15 to TRBJ2-5; 12 nucleotides align to TRBD1. Germline CDR1 LNHNV, CDR2 YYDKDF (reference sequence). J lost 4 bases, V lost 5 bases, and 5 bases had no gene match. There are 15 residues in the CDR3. The CDR3 nucleotides read TGTGCCACCAGCCGGGACAGGGGGCTGGGAGAGACCCAGTACTTC. Amino acids: CATSRDRGLGETQYF.

The chain recombines TRBV19 with TRBJ2-2; D perhaps matches TRBD1 (6 bases). Trimming removed 4 bases at V and 3 bases at J, with 12 bases between. Germline V gives CDR1 LNHDA, CDR2 SQIVND (reference sequence). This CDR3 has 15 amino acids. The CDR3 sequence is CASSTPYRDTGELFF. CDR3 bases: TGTGCCAGTAGTACCCCATACAGGGACACCGGGGAGCTGTTTTTT.

The chain combines TRBV20-1 with TRBJ2-1; D might be TRBD2 (6 bases). The CDR3 length is 17 residues. The ends were cut back, 3 bases at V and 10 bases at J, with 28 bases in the middle. CDR1 and CDR2 (germline): DFQATT, SNEGSKA (reference sequence). The DNA for the CDR3 is TGCAGTGCTAGTAATTACCGGCTAAGCGGGCCACTGGGGGAGCAGTTCTTC. Translated: CSASNYRLSGPLGEQFF.

V usage is TRBV3-1 (or the pseudogene TRBV3-2) and J usage is TRBJ1-5, with D tentatively TRBD1 (5 bases). Deletions cut 7 bases from V and 3 bases from J, with 10 bases between. The CDR3 covers 13 residues. Germline CDR1 is LGHDT and CDR2 is YNNKEL (reference sequence). In DNA, the CDR3 is TGTGCCAGCATATCCAGGGACAATCAGCCCCAGCATTTT. Its translation: CASISRDNQPQHF.

This clone was observed a few times. This sequence joins TRBV6-4 and TRBJ2-1, with TRBD2 matching 11 bases. Germline V gene lookup returns CDR1 MRHNA and CDR2 SNTAGT. This CDR3 spans 16 amino acids. With V trimmed by 4 bases and J by 8 bases, 10 bases remained unmatched. CDR3 sequence (DNA): TGTGCCAGCAGTGTGAGTAGCGGGGGGGCTGGCGATGAGCAGTTCTTC. Its protein product is CASSVSSGGAGDEQFF.

The chain is built from TRBV4-2 and TRBJ1-4; 9 bases map to TRBD1. The J segment lost 8 bases and the V segment lost 4 bases, leaving 5 bases of the junction unmatched. CDR3 length equals 14 residues. Germline lookup yields CDR1 LGHNA and CDR2 YNFKEQ. The DNA for the CDR3 is TGTGCCAGCAGCCTGGGACAGGGAGCCGAAAAACTGTTTTTT. It is translated as CASSLGQGAEKLFF.

V gene TRBV7-3 combines with J gene TRBJ2-1; possibly TRBD2 for D (5 bases). V was cut by 5 bases and J by 2 bases, with 13 bases left in between. The CDR3 consists of 15 residues. Per germline, CDR1 SGHTA and CDR2 FQGTGA. The CDR3 coding sequence is TGTGCCAGCAGCGCGTCAGCGGCCACCTACAATGAGCAGTTCTTC. Residues: CASSASAATYNEQFF.

The chain links TRBV5-1 to TRBJ2-5; 8 bases are a match to TRBD2. The CDR3 runs 16 residues. CDR1 is SGHRS and CDR2 is YFSETQ in the germline V gene. J gave up 8 bases and V 6 bases, and 18 bases lay outside the gene matches. The CDR3 region has the DNA TGCGCCAGCAACCCCGACCCAGCGGGGGCGGGACAAACCCAGTACTTC. Translating it yields CASNPDPAGAGQTQYF.

The rearrangement uses TRBV5-1 and TRBJ1-2, with 8 bases fitting TRBD1. This CDR3 is built from 17 residues. With 0 bases clipped from V and 8 bases from J, the junction kept 15 bases outside the gene matches. CDR1 and CDR2 (germline): SGHRS, YFSETQ. The CDR3 DNA reads as TGCGCCAGCAGCTTGGACCCCGGACAGGGCGAACGGGGAGGCTACACCTTC. Translation: CASSLDPGQGERGGYTF.

The rearrangement links TRBV7-2 to TRBJ1-6, with 7 positions matching TRBD1. V lost 3 bases and J lost 7; bases outside the gene matches: 3. CDR1 and CDR2 (germline): SGHTA, FQGNSA. The CDR3 has 14 amino acids. The CDR3 sequence: CASSFLGQNSPLHF. The CDR3 DNA reads TGTGCCAGCAGCTTTTTGGGACAGAATTCACCCCTCCACTTT.

The chain is built from TRBV2 and TRBJ2-2, with TRBD1 as a possible D gene (6 bases). Germline assignment: CDR1 SNHLY and CDR2 FYNNEI. This CDR3 comprises 16 residues. V was cut by 7 bases and J by 3 bases, with 18 bases left in between. The CDR3 sequence is CASTPRDKGDTGELFF. For the CDR3, the DNA is TGTGCCAGCACCCCCCGGGATAAGGGGGACACCGGGGAGCTGTTTTTT.

The chain links TRBV5-1 to TRBJ2-4, with a possible D match to TRBD2 (7 bases). CDR1 is SGHRS and CDR2 is YFSETQ in the germline V gene. Trimming took 0 bases from V and 0 from J, leaving 19 bases between them. The CDR3 runs to 19 residues. In nucleotides, the CDR3 is TGCGCCAGCAGCTTGGTGGCAGGGGAGGGGCTAATAGCCAAAAACATTCAGTACTTC. Its protein product is CASSLVAGEGLIAKNIQYF. Full variable domain (rest looked up from reference TRBV5-1 and TRBJ2-4): KAGVTQTPRYLIKTRGQQVTLSCSPISGHRSVSWYQQTPGQGLQFLFEYFSETQRNKGNFPGRFSGRQFSNSRSEMNVSTLELGDSALYLCASSLVAGEGLIAKNIQYFGAGTRLSVL.

The V gene is TRBV9, the J gene TRBJ1-2, with 12 bases that match TRBD1. The CDR3 extends over 15 amino acids. CDR1 is SGDLS, CDR2 YYNGEE, per germline. With 2 bases clipped from V and 3 bases from J, the junction kept 2 bases outside the gene matches. DNA of the CDR3: TGTGCCAGCAGCGTGGGACAGGGGGCGGACTATGGCTACACCTTC. Translated: CASSVGQGADYGYTF.

V is TRBV28 and J is TRBJ2-5; TRBD1 aligns across 7 bases. V lost 4 bases, J lost 5 bases, and 4 bases stayed unmatched. The CDR3 runs 13 residues. CDR1 and CDR2 from the germline V gene are MDHEN and SYDVKM. The DNA for the CDR3 is TGTGCCAGCAGTTCGGACAGGTCGGAGACCCAGTACTTC. This gives the protein CASSSDRSETQYF.

The V and J genes are TRBV30 and TRBJ2-2, with D maybe TRBD2 (6 bases). V lost 3 bases, J lost 6 bases, and 14 bases lay in between. The CDR3 sequence is 14 residues long. Germline assignment: CDR1 GTSNPN and CDR2 SVGIG (reference sequence). The CDR3 DNA is TGTGCCTGGAGGGGGGGAGTCTCCCCCGGGGAGCTGTTTTTT. Translating it yields CAWRGGVSPGELFF.